The 21 T cell receptor beta chains below all came from one sample that was sequenced in a study of T cells in Graves' hyperthyroidism and ophthalmopathy. Amplification of TCR beta CDR3 regions was performed using RNA transcripts as template. The TCR CDR3 first-round RT-PCR relied on the HTBI primer set. TCRdb re-called the multiplex PCR reads through MiXCR, storing one row per CDR3 protein. Here the sample spans approximately 270,000 distinct CDR3 sequences, roughly 15% being singletons. Sequenced input: blood. The origin of the receptors is a woman in her 40s with Graves' hyperthyroidism that later progressed to Graves' ophthalmopathy.

Here the CDR3 DNA reads TGTGCCAGCAGTAGTGTCCGGAGTGAAAAACTGTTTTTT. Translated, it gives CASSSVRSEKLFF. The chain combines TRBV27 with TRBJ1-4; D is uncertain. V was pared by 5 bases and J by 7 bases, with 11 bases between. Per germline, CDR1 MNHEY and CDR2 SMNVEV (reference sequence). The CDR3 is made up of 13 amino acids.

The rearrangement uses TRBV11-1 and TRBJ2-7, with 9 bases fitting TRBD2. Trimming at V came to 5 bases and at J to 3 bases, leaving 5 bases not matched to a gene. CDR1 is SGHAT and CDR2 is FQDESV in the germline V gene (reference sequence). The CDR3 covers 14 residues. The CDR3: CASSQETSGYEQYF. The CDR3 DNA reads TGTGCCAGCAGCCAAGAGACTAGCGGCTACGAGCAGTACTTC.

In its sample, this clonotype was seen many times. The CDR3 protein is CASSLEHHNEQFF. The CDR3 nucleotides are TGTGCCAGCAGCTTAGAACACCACAATGAGCAGTTCTTC. V and J are TRBV11-1 and TRBJ2-1; no clear D. Trimming removed 1 base at V and 5 bases at J, with 6 bases between. CDR3 size: 13 residues. CDR1 and CDR2 from the germline V gene are SGHAT and FQDESV (reference sequence).

This clonotype was seen ten or more times. The chain couples TRBV6-6 to TRBJ2-7, with 7 bases lining up with TRBD2. The germline V gene encodes CDR1 MNHNY and CDR2 SVGAGI (reference sequence). After removal of 2 bases from V and 0 bases from J, the junction contained 1 base not matched to a gene. This CDR3 has 14 residues. CDR3 bases: TGTGCCAGCAGTTACGGACTAGGCTCCTACGAGCAGTACTTC. Amino acids: CASSYGLGSYEQYF.

In its sample, this clonotype was seen many times. The gene calls are TRBV6-5 and TRBJ1-3; a weak D match, TRBD1 (5 bases). The CDR3 runs 15 residues. V lost 0 bases and J lost 2, with 8 bases in between. The V gene's germline CDR1 is MNHEY and CDR2 SVGAGI. CDR3 sequence (DNA): TGTGCCAGCAGTTACTCCGGGGGAGCTGGAAACACCATATATTTT. Translating gives CASSYSGGAGNTIYF.

This chain uses TRBV5-1 with TRBJ2-2, with D possibly TRBD2 on 6 matching bases. The CDR3 consists of 17 residues. V lost 4 bases and J lost 5, with 21 bases in between. Germline V gene sequence: CDR1 SGHRS, CDR2 YFSETQ. CDR3 amino acids: CASSAALARGRTGELFF. The CDR3, as DNA: TGCGCCAGCAGCGCCGCTCTAGCGAGAGGGAGAACCGGGGAGCTGTTTTTT.

This clonotype was counted many times. The rearrangement links TRBV5-1 to TRBJ2-1; 9 nucleotides align to TRBD2. CDR1 is SGHRS and CDR2 is YFSETQ in the germline V gene. Unmatched junction bases numbered 10, after V lost 3 bases and J lost 3 bases. The CDR3 contains 17 residues. The CDR3, as DNA: TGCGCCAGCAGCTCGCATCCGGGAGCGGGAGGCTACAATGAGCAGTTCTTC. Translation: CASSSHPGAGGYNEQFF.

This clonotype was picked up many times. The gene calls are TRBV9 and TRBJ2-1; 9 positions agree with TRBD1. The CDR3 sequence is 15 residues long. V lost 4 bases and J lost 5; bases outside the gene matches: 7. Germline-derived CDR1 and CDR2 are SGDLS and YYNGEE. CDR3 bases: TGTGCCAGCAGCAAAGGGACAGGGCCCCACAATGAGCAGTTCTTC. Its translation: CASSKGTGPHNEQFF.

This clonotype was counted a few times. The chain uses TRBV7-9 and TRBJ1-1; no firm D call. This CDR3 has 14 residues. Deletions cut 2 bases from V and 8 bases from J, with 15 bases between. Germline CDR1 and CDR2: SEHNR and FQNEAQ (reference sequence). The CDR3 loop is CASSLLVGREEAFF. Here the CDR3 DNA reads TGTGCCAGCAGCTTATTAGTGGGCAGAGAGGAAGCTTTCTTT.

This clonotype was counted many times. The V and J genes are TRBV28 and TRBJ1-1; D remains unclear. Trimming shortened V by 6 bases and J by 2 bases, and 16 bases separated the two germline ends. There are 15 residues in the CDR3. CDR1 and CDR2 (germline): MDHEN, SYDVKM. In nucleotides, the CDR3 is TGTGCCAGCAGGAAGGGTTTTGGGAGCAACACTGAAGCTTTCTTT. Its translation: CASRKGFGSNTEAFF.

This clonotype showed up just a few times. This chain links TRBV13 with TRBJ2-7, with 12 nucleotides matching TRBD2. CDR3 length: 17 residues. Germline values: CDR1 PRHDT, CDR2 FYEKMQ (reference sequence). Unmatched junction bases numbered 9, after V lost 2 bases and J lost 4 bases. The CDR3 sequence is CASSLPSSGRAVYEQYF. The CDR3 coding sequence is TGTGCCAGCAGCTTACCTTCTAGCGGGAGGGCCGTATACGAGCAGTACTTC. Based on the CDR3 plus reference TRBV13 and TRBJ2-7, the full variable domain is AAGVIQSPRHLIKEKRETATLKCYPIPRHDTVYWYQQGPGQDPQFLISFYEKMQSDKGSIPDRFSAQQFSDYHSELNMSSLELGDSALYFCASSLPSSGRAVYEQYFGPGTRLTVT.

This clonotype was counted ten times or more. The gene calls are TRBV2 and TRBJ1-6; D possibly corresponds to TRBD1 (5 bases). The V gene lost 1 base and the J gene lost 9 bases, with 16 bases spanning the gap. This CDR3 contains 16 residues. Germline CDR1 SNHLY, CDR2 FYNNEI. CDR3 DNA sequence: TGTGCCAGCAGTGAAGAGCAGGGCATCATTTGTTCACCCCTCCACTTT. Protein product: CASSEEQGIICSPLHF.

The J gene is TRBJ2-1, the V gene TRBV4-1; the match to TRBD2 covers 15 bases. The germline V gene encodes CDR1 MGHRA and CDR2 YSYEKL. The CDR3 is 18 residues long. Germline trimming cut 7 bases from V and 2 bases from J; bases unmatched to any gene: 9. The CDR3 DNA reads as TGCGCCAGCAATAAAGGACTAGCGGGAGGGAGGGCCTACAATGAGCAGTTCTTC. It is translated as CASNKGLAGGRAYNEQFF.

This clonotype was recorded at least ten times. CDR3 amino acids: CASSLAVAGDTQYF. The CDR3 region has the DNA TGTGCCAGCAGCTTAGCGGTAGCGGGAGATACGCAGTATTTT. This chain uses TRBV13 with TRBJ2-3, with 7 bases identical to TRBD2. Looked up from germline, CDR1 is PRHDT and CDR2 is FYEKMQ (reference sequence). CDR3 length equals 14 residues. The V segment lost 1 base and the J segment 5 bases; nucleotides outside the gene matches: 3.

This clonotype showed up many times. The chain recombines TRBV3-1 with TRBJ1-1, with 11 bases matching TRBD1. The V gene's germline CDR1 is LGHDT and CDR2 YNNKEL (reference sequence). Trimming removed 4 bases from V and 11 bases from J; junction bases left unmatched: 6. CDR3 size: 13 residues. The CDR3 DNA sequence: TGTGCCAGCAGCCCCGGGACAGGGGGGTTGGCTTTCTTT. This gives the protein CASSPGTGGLAFF. The full variable domain, in which reference TRBV3-1 and TRBJ1-1 provide the parts outside the CDR3, is DTAVSQTPKYLVTQMGNDKSIKCEQNLGHDTMYWYKQDSKKFLKIMFSYNNKELIINETVPNRFSPKSPDKAHLNLHINSLELGDSAVYFCASSPGTGGLAFFGQGTRLTVV.

This clonotype has ten or more counts. This chain's CDR3 is CASSLRTAYNEQFF. CDR3 DNA sequence: TGTGCCAGCAGTTTAAGGACAGCCTACAATGAGCAGTTCTTC. This chain joins TRBV28 and TRBJ2-1; tentative D call: TRBD1 (6 bases). Trimming took 2 bases from V and 2 from J, leaving 7 bases between them. Germline V gives CDR1 MDHEN, CDR2 SYDVKM. This CDR3 is 14 amino acids long.

This clonotype was seen at least ten times. The chain joins TRBV19 to TRBJ2-1, with a weak D call TRBD1 (6 bases). Germline V CDR1 and CDR2: LNHDA, SQIVND (reference sequence). The CDR3 is 16 residues long. Trimming took 6 bases from V and 8 from J, leaving 23 bases between them. This CDR3 reads CASRKTGTRPSDEQFF. DNA of the CDR3: TGTGCCAGTAGAAAAACCGGGACACGGCCCTCGGATGAGCAGTTCTTC.

This clonotype was observed many times. V is TRBV6-1 and J is TRBJ2-7, with D perhaps matching TRBD1 (6 bases). The CDR3 has 13 residues. Germline loops: CDR1 MNHNS, CDR2 SASEGT. With 5 bases removed from V and 4 bases from J, the gap between germline ends came to 12 bases. The chain's CDR3 is CASSYAQGYEQYF. CDR3 nucleotide sequence: TGTGCCAGCAGTTATGCTCAGGGGTACGAGCAGTACTTC.

There are many counts of this clonotype. V usage is TRBV12-3 or TRBV12-4 and J usage is TRBJ2-5; TRBD1 matches at 8 bases. The J segment lost 5 bases and the V segment lost 6 bases, leaving 8 bases of the junction unmatched. CDR3 length: 14 residues. CDR3 in amino acids: CASRRTGIGETQYF. The CDR3, as DNA: TGTGCCAGCAGAAGGACAGGGATAGGCGAGACCCAGTACTTC.

This clonotype was counted many times. The chain recombines TRBV20-1 with TRBJ2-5, with 11 bases aligning to TRBD2. CDR1 and CDR2 (germline): DFQATT, SNEGSKA (reference sequence). CDR3 length equals 16 residues. V lost 0 bases and J lost 5; bases outside the gene matches: 8. CDR3 amino acids: CSARDYPLAGVETQYF. CDR3 sequence (DNA): TGCAGTGCTAGAGATTACCCACTAGCGGGAGTTGAGACCCAGTACTTC.

V gene TRBV28 combines with J gene TRBJ1-2, with TRBD1 matching over 9 bases. CDR3 size: 15 residues. Per the germline V gene, CDR1 is MDHEN and CDR2 is SYDVKM. V gave up 4 bases and J gave up 5 bases; unmatched junction bases: 8. CDR3 nucleotides: TGTGCCAGCAGTTCCGGGACAGGGTCTCGTTATGGCTACACCTTC. It specifies CASSSGTGSRYGYTF.